Shown below are 23 T cell receptor beta chains from a single sample sequenced in a study of beta chain features in type 1 diabetes (dated by TCRdb to between 2018 and 2020). General conclusions and limits of the study: Type 1 diabetes patients showed a moderate but significant shortening of TCRB CDR3 length in all four CD4+ subsets.

Antigens of these TCRs are unknown. The library was generated by the immunoSEQ multiplex PCR assay. The High Capacity cDNA Reverse Transcription Kit was used to reverse transcribe all of the isolated RNA, meaning that expressed TCRB transcripts were what got sequenced. In TCRdb, the immuneACCESS table is reduced to in-frame sequences with V and J assigned. These tables do not hold every clone; where another copy was compared, an unresolved V gene accounts for under half, and the others remain unexplained. This sample has approximately 250,000 clones in its table, and approximately 10% of those were observed once. Around 0.017% of the sample is held by the ten biggest clonotypes. Sequencing was performed on naive CD4+ T cells from blood. In light of the paper, this sample's cell subset or site label describes: true naive CD4+ T cells. The receptor source for this set is a man aged 25-45 years with type 1 diabetes.

J is TRBJ1-3 and V is TRBV4-3, with 7 bases that match TRBD1. The V and J ends lost 1 base and 1 base, in that order; junction bases with no gene match: 1. Germline CDR1 LGHNA, CDR2 YSLEER. The CDR3 runs 15 residues. CDR3 coding DNA: TGCGCCAGCAGCCAAGGGACAGGTTCTGGAAACACCATATATTTT. Translation: CASSQGTGSGNTIYF.

The sample holds a few counts of this clone. The J gene is TRBJ2-7, the V gene TRBV11-2; 9 positions agree with TRBD1. Germline values: CDR1 SGHAT, CDR2 FQNNGV. The CDR3 is 13 amino acids. V was clipped by 3 bases and J by 6 bases; unmatched bases: 3. The CDR3 here is CASSLDRGGEQYF. CDR3 sequence (DNA): TGTGCCAGCAGCTTGGACAGGGGTGGCGAGCAGTACTTC.

V and J are TRBV7-2 and TRBJ2-1; 8 nucleotides match TRBD2. This CDR3 has 15 residues. Germline V gives CDR1 SGHTA, CDR2 FQGNSA. Trimming took 5 bases from V and 2 from J; bases not matched to a gene: 5. CDR3 bases: TGTGCCAGCAGCACGACTAGCGCAACCTACAATGAGCAGTTCTTC. Its translation is CASSTTSATYNEQFF. Filled out from reference TRBV7-2 and TRBJ2-1, the complete variable domain reads GAGVSQSPSNKVTEKGKDVELRCDPISGHTALYWYRQSLGQGLEFLIYFQGNSAPDKSGLPSDRFSAERTGGSVSTLTIQRTQQEDSAVYLCASSTTSATYNEQFFGPGTRLTVL.

The chain couples TRBV7-9 to TRBJ2-1; weak D call: TRBD1 (6 bases). Trimming took off 3 bases at V and 0 bases at J, with 18 bases between the two ends. This CDR3 comprises 18 residues. Germline CDR1 SEHNR, CDR2 FQNEAQ (reference sequence). The CDR3 protein is CASSFPLGQRSSYNEQFF. CDR3 nucleotides: TGTGCCAGCAGCTTCCCCCTAGGACAGAGAAGCTCCTACAATGAGCAGTTCTTC.

This clone was counted between two and nine times. The gene calls are TRBV28 and TRBJ2-6, with 9 nucleotides matching TRBD1. CDR1 is MDHEN and CDR2 is SYDVKM in the germline V gene. Germline trimming cut 3 bases from V and 5 bases from J; bases unmatched to any gene: 11. The CDR3 sequence is 18 residues long. CDR3 in amino acids: CASSLTGTGTVRANVLTF. The CDR3 coding sequence is TGTGCCAGCAGTTTGACCGGGACAGGGACTGTCAGGGCCAACGTCCTGACTTTC.

This clone was found a few times. The chain is built from TRBV28 and TRBJ2-7, with a weak D call TRBD2 (7 bases). The V and J ends lost 3 bases and 6 bases respectively, with 12 bases between them. Germline V CDR1 and CDR2: MDHEN, SYDVKM. There are 13 residues in the CDR3. The CDR3 loop reads CASSFAGAGEQYF. As DNA, the CDR3 is TGTGCCAGCAGTTTTGCGGGGGCAGGCGAGCAGTACTTC.

This clone turned up a few times. The chain recombines TRBV5-4 with TRBJ1-2; 12 nucleotides match TRBD1. There are 17 residues in the CDR3. After removal of 4 bases from V and 7 bases from J, the junction contained 14 bases not matched to a gene. The germline V gene encodes CDR1 SGHNT and CDR2 YYREEE (reference sequence). CDR3 sequence: CASSSGTGGELTGGYTF. CDR3 nucleotides: TGTGCCAGCAGCAGCGGGACAGGGGGCGAGTTAACCGGTGGCTACACCTTC. The variable domain in full, with the rest retrieved from reference TRBV5-4 and TRBJ1-2, is ETGVTQSPTHLIKTRGQQVTLRCSSQSGHNTVSWYQQALGQGPQFIFQYYREEENGRGNFPPRFSGLQFPNYSSELNVNALELDDSALYLCASSSGTGGELTGGYTFGSGTRLTVV.

A few counts support this clone. This chain uses TRBV14 with TRBJ2-7; TRBD1 matches 8 bases. This CDR3 comprises 16 residues. Germline loops: CDR1 SGHDN, CDR2 FVKESK. With V trimmed by 1 base and J by 5 bases, 10 bases remained unmatched. The CDR3 nucleotides are TGTGCCAGCAGCCAAGTTGCGGCAGGGGGCTGGCACGAGCAGTACTTC. Amino acid sequence: CASSQVAAGGWHEQYF.

The chain uses TRBV28 and TRBJ2-3; the match to TRBD2 covers 12 bases. Germline loops: CDR1 MDHEN, CDR2 SYDVKM. The V segment lost 3 bases and the J segment 3 bases; nucleotides outside the gene matches: 4. CDR3 length: 16 amino acids. CDR3 loop: CASSLLGTSGTDTQYF. In DNA, the CDR3 is TGTGCCAGCAGTTTGTTAGGGACTAGCGGGACAGATACGCAGTATTTT.

This CDR3 is CASSRGGLEQYF. CDR3 bases: TGTGCCAGCAGCCGGGGGGGGCTCGAGCAGTACTTC. The V and J genes are TRBV9 and TRBJ2-7; 8 nucleotides agree with TRBD2. The CDR3 runs 12 residues. Germline assignment: CDR1 SGDLS and CDR2 YYNGEE. V trimming: 4 bases; J trimming: 6 bases; junction bases outside the gene matches: 3. Using reference TRBV9 and TRBJ2-7 for the parts outside the CDR3, the full variable domain is DSGVTQTPKHLITATGQRVTLRCSPRSGDLSVYWYQQSLDQGLQFLIQYYNGEERAKGNILERFSAQQFPDLHSELNLSSLELGDSALYFCASSRGGLEQYFGPGTRLTVT.

This clone occurred a few times. This chain joins TRBV7-2 and TRBJ2-3; D is possibly TRBD2 (6 bases). Trimming cost V 4 bases and J 3 bases, with 11 bases left between them. Germline lookup yields CDR1 SGHTA and CDR2 FQGNSA. This CDR3 is 14 amino acids long. DNA of the CDR3: TGTGCCAGCAGCTCCGCGGGGCCAACAGATACGCAGTATTTT. It codes for CASSSAGPTDTQYF. Variable domain in full (rest from reference TRBV7-2 and TRBJ2-3): GAGVSQSPSNKVTEKGKDVELRCDPISGHTALYWYRQSLGQGLEFLIYFQGNSAPDKSGLPSDRFSAERTGGSVSTLTIQRTQQEDSAVYLCASSSAGPTDTQYFGPGTRLTVL.

V is TRBV28 and J is TRBJ1-2; 7 nucleotides agree with TRBD1. The V gene's germline CDR1 is MDHEN and CDR2 SYDVKM. V lost 3 bases, J lost 5 bases, and 6 bases stayed unmatched. This CDR3 spans 14 amino acids. The CDR3 sequence: CASSFGTDDYGYTF. CDR3 nucleotides: TGTGCCAGCAGTTTTGGGACAGACGATTATGGCTACACCTTC.

This chain links TRBV15 with TRBJ2-7, with D possibly being TRBD1 (5 bases). This CDR3 comprises 15 residues. V was pared by 0 bases and J by 3 bases, with 12 bases between. Looked up from germline, CDR1 is LNHNV and CDR2 is YYDKDF (reference sequence). This CDR3 reads CATSRESQGRYEQYF. CDR3 sequence (DNA): TGTGCCACCAGCAGAGAAAGCCAGGGCCGCTACGAGCAGTACTTC.

This clone appeared a few times. V is TRBV9 and J is TRBJ1-2; D perhaps matches TRBD1 (6 bases). Looked up from germline, CDR1 is SGDLS and CDR2 is YYNGEE. The CDR3 has 14 residues. V was clipped by 3 bases and J by 4 bases, with 13 bases between them. CDR3 sequence reads: CASSGQGTGYGYTF. In nucleotides, the CDR3 is TGTGCCAGCAGCGGTCAGGGGACGGGCTATGGCTACACCTTC.

This clone was counted between two and nine times. This rearrangement joins TRBV7-2 to TRBJ2-3; D is possibly TRBD2 (7 bases). The ends were cut back, 3 bases at V and 2 bases at J, with 18 bases in the middle. Per the germline V gene, CDR1 is SGHTA and CDR2 is FQGNSA. CDR3 length equals 17 residues. The CDR3 DNA sequence: TGTGCCAGCAGCTTTCCACTCCGCGGGGGCCCCACAGATACGCAGTATTTT. This gives the protein CASSFPLRGGPTDTQYF.

The chain recombines TRBV6-1 with TRBJ1-5, with TRBD1 matching 7 bases. The ends lost 2 bases at V and 6 bases at J; junction bases unmatched: 4. The CDR3 covers 14 residues. Germline CDR1 reads MNHNS; CDR2 reads SASEGT. The CDR3 region is CASSETGVGQPQHF. As DNA, the CDR3 is TGTGCCAGCAGTGAAACAGGGGTAGGTCAGCCCCAGCATTTT.

The V gene is TRBV28, the J gene TRBJ1-1; 10 positions match TRBD1. V lost 10 bases to trimming and J lost 0 bases; unmatched junction nucleotides: 8. Germline CDR1 MDHEN, CDR2 SYDVKM. The CDR3 is 15 amino acids. The CDR3 coding sequence is TGTGCCACCCGACAGGGGGCTAGGGTGAACACTGAAGCTTTCTTT. This translates into CATRQGARVNTEAFF. Variable domain in full (rest from reference TRBV28 and TRBJ1-1): DVKVTQSSRYLVKRTGEKVFLECVQDMDHENMFWYRQDPGLGLRLIYFSYDVKMKEKGDIPEGYSVSREKKERFSLILESASTNQTSMYLCATRQGARVNTEAFFGQGTRLTVV.

Notes on this clone: One end of the junction is discordant with germline, which a read error may explain. The V gene is TRBV7-7, the J gene TRBJ2-3; D possibly corresponds to TRBD2 (5 bases). Germline V CDR1 and CDR2: SSHAT, FNYEAQ (reference sequence). The CDR3 extends over 13 amino acids. This CDR3 is CASSGTVADTQYF. The CDR3, as DNA: TGTGCTAGCAGCGGTACGGTTGCAGATACGCAGTATTTT.

This rearrangement joins TRBV28 to TRBJ2-7, with D unresolved. This CDR3 comprises 15 residues. CDR1 is MDHEN, CDR2 SYDVKM, per germline. Trimming took 2 bases from V and 0 from J, leaving 11 bases between them. CDR3 DNA: TGTGCCAGCAGTTTAGGGTTGTGGAGCTCCTACGAGCAGTACTTC. Translation gives CASSLGLWSSYEQYF.

This clone was detected a few times. This chain joins TRBV7-9 and TRBJ2-3; 11 nucleotides line up with TRBD2. This CDR3 has 16 residues. The germline V gene encodes CDR1 SEHNR and CDR2 FQNEAQ (reference sequence). Unmatched junction bases numbered 4, after V lost 0 bases and J lost 5 bases. The DNA for the CDR3 is TGTGCCAGCAGCTTAGCTAGCGGGGGGGCCGGAGATACGCAGTATTTT. This sequence encodes CASSLASGGAGDTQYF. The whole variable domain, filled in from reference TRBV7-9 and TRBJ2-3, reads DTGVSQNPRHKITKRGQNVTFRCDPISEHNRLYWYRQTLGQGPEFLTYFQNEAQLEKSRLLSDRFSAERPKGSFSTLEIQRTEQGDSAMYLCASSLASGGAGDTQYFGPGTRLTVL.

This sequence joins TRBV2 and TRBJ1-4; D might be TRBD1 (6 bases). Germline-derived CDR1 and CDR2 are SNHLY and FYNNEI. V was shortened by 10 bases and J by 8 bases, with 17 bases between the two germline ends. This CDR3 comprises 13 residues. CDR3 bases: TGTGCCATTAACAGGGAAGGTGGCGAAAAACTGTTTTTT. As protein: CAINREGGEKLFF.

This clone was found a few times. The chain combines TRBV5-1 with TRBJ2-5, with D maybe TRBD1 (5 bases). Trimming left V 0 bases short and J 5 bases short, with 14 bases between. There are 15 residues in the CDR3. Germline loops: CDR1 SGHRS, CDR2 YFSETQ. CDR3 bases: TGCGCCAGCAGCTTGGTAGGGGCTTGGGCCGAGACCCAGTACTTC. Translation: CASSLVGAWAETQYF.

CDR3 bases: TGTGCCAGCAGTTTATGGGGGCTTGGGGAGACCCAGTACTTC. Translating it yields CASSLWGLGETQYF. The chain combines TRBV27 with TRBJ2-5; perhaps TRBD1 as D (6 bases). Germline CDR1 is MNHEY and CDR2 is SMNVEV (reference sequence). V dropped 1 base and J dropped 5 bases, with 11 bases sitting between them. The CDR3 runs to 14 residues.